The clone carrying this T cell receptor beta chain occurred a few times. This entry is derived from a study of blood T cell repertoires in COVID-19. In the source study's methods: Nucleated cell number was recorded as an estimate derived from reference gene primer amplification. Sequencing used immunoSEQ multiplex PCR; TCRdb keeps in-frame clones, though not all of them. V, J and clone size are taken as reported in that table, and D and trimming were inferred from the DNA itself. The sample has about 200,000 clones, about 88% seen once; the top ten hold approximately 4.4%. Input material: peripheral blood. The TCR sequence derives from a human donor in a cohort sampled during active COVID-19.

CDR3 sequence (DNA): TGTGCCAGCAGCCTAAGGGGGCGAGGTTCCTACGAGCAGTACTTC. Protein: CASSLRGRGSYEQYF. J is TRBJ2-7 and V is TRBV5-4, with 7 positions matching TRBD1. V lost 4 bases, J lost 1 base, and 8 bases stayed unmatched. Germline CDR1 and CDR2: SGHNT and YYREEE (reference sequence). The CDR3 spans 15 residues.